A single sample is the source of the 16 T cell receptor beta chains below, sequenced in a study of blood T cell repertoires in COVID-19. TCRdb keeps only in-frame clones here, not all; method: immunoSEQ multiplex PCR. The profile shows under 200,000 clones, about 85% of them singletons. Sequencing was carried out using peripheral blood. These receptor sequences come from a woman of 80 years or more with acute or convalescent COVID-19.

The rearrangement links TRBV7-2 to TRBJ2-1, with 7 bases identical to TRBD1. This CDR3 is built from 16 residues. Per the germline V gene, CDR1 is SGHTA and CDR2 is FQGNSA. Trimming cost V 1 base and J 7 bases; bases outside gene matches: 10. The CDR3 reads CASSLGTGELENEQFF. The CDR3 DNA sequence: TGTGCCAGCAGCTTAGGGACAGGCGAATTGGAGAATGAGCAGTTCTTC.

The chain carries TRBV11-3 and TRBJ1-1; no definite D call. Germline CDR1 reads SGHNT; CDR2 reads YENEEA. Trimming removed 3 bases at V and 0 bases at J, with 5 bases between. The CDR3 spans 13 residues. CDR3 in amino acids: CASSFRVNTEAFF. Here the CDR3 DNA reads TGTGCCAGCAGCTTCCGGGTGAACACTGAAGCTTTCTTT.

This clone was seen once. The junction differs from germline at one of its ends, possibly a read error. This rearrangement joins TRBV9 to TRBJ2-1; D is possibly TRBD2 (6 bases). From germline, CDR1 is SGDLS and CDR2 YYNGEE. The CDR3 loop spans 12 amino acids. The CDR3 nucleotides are TGCCTCCCGCGGGGACCGAACAATGAGCAGTTCTTC. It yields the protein CLPRGPNNEQFF. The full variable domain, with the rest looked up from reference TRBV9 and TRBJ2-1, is DSGVTQTPKHLITATGQRVTLRCSPRSGDLSVYWYQQSLDQGLQFLIQYYNGEERAKGNILERFSAQQFPDLHSELNLSSLELGDSALYFCLPRGPNNEQFFGPGTRLTVL.

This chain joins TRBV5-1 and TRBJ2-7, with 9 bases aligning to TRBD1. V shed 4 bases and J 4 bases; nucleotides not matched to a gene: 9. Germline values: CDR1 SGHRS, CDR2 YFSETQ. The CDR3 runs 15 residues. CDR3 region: CASSVGGQGFYEQYF. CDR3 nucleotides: TGCGCCAGCAGCGTAGGGGGACAGGGTTTTTACGAGCAGTACTTC.

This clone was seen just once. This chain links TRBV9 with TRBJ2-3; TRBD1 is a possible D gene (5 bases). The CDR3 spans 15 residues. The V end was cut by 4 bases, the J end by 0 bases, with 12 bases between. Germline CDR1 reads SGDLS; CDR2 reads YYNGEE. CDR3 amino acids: CASSRMTVSTDTQYF. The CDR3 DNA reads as TGTGCCAGCAGCCGAATGACAGTGAGCACAGATACGCAGTATTTT.

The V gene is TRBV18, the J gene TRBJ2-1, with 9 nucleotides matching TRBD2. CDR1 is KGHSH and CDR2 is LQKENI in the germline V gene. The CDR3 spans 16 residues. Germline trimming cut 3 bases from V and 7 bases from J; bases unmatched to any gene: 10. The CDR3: CASSPLAGGPRNEQFF. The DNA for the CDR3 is TGTGCCAGCTCACCGCTCGCGGGAGGGCCGCGTAATGAGCAGTTCTTC.

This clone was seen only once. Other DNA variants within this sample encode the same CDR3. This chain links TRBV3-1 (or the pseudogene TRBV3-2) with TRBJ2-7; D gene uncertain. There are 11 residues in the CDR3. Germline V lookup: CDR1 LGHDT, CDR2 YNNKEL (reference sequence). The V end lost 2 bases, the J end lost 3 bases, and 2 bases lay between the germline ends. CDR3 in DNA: TGTGCCAGCAGCCAATACTACGAGCAGTACTTC. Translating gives CASSQYYEQYF.

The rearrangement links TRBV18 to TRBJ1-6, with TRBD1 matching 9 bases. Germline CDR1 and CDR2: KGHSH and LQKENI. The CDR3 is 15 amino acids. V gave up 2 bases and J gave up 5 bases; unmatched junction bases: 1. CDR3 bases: TGTGCCAGCTCACCAAGACAGGGGGATAATTCACCCCTCCACTTT. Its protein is CASSPRQGDNSPLHF.

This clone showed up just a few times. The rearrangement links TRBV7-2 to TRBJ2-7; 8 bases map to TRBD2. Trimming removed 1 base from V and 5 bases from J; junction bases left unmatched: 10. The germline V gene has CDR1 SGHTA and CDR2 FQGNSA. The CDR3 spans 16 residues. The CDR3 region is CASSLGITGGQNEQYF. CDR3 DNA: TGTGCCAGCAGCTTAGGAATTACGGGAGGGCAGAACGAGCAGTACTTC.

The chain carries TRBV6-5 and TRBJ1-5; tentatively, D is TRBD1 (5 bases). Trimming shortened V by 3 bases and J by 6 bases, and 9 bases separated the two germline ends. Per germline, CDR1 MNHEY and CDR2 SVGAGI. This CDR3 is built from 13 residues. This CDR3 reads CASSYGRGQPQHF. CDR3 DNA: TGTGCCAGCAGTTATGGGAGGGGTCAGCCCCAGCATTTT.

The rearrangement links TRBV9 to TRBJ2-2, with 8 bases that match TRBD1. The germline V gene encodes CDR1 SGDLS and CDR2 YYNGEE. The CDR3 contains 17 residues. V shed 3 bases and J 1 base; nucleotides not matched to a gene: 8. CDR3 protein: CASSAPSGQGNTGELFF. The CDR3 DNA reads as TGTGCCAGCAGCGCCCCCAGCGGACAGGGGAACACCGGGGAGCTGTTTTTT.

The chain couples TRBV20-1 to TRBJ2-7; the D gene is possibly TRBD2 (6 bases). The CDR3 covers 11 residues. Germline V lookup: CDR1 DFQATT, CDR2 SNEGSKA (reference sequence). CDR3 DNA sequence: TGCAGCGGGGGTAGCTCCTACGAGCAGTACTTC. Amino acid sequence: CSGGSSYEQYF.

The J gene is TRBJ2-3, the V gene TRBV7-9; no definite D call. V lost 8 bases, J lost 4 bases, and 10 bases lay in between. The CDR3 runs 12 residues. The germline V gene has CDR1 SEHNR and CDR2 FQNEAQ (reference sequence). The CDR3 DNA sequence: TGTGCCAGCTCTGGAGAGTCAGATACGCAGTATTTT. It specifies CASSGESDTQYF.

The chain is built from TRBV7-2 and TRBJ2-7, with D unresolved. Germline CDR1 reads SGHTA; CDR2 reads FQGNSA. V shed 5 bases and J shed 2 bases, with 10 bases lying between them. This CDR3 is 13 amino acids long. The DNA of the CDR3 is TGTGCCAGCAGCCGCCGAAGCCCCTACGAGCAGTACTTC. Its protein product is CASSRRSPYEQYF. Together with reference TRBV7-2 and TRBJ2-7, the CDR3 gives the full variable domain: GAGVSQSPSNKVTEKGKDVELRCDPISGHTALYWYRQSLGQGLEFLIYFQGNSAPDKSGLPSDRFSAERTGGSVSTLTIQRTQQEDSAVYLCASSRRSPYEQYFGPGTRLTVT.

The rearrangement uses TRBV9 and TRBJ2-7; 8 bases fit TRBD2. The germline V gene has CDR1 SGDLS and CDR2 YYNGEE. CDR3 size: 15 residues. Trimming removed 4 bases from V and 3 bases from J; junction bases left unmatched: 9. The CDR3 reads CASSSHSGSLYEQYF. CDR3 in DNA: TGTGCCAGCAGCTCCCACAGCGGGAGTCTCTACGAGCAGTACTTC. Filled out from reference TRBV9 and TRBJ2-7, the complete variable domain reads DSGVTQTPKHLITATGQRVTLRCSPRSGDLSVYWYQQSLDQGLQFLIQYYNGEERAKGNILERFSAQQFPDLHSELNLSSLELGDSALYFCASSSHSGSLYEQYFGPGTRLTVT.

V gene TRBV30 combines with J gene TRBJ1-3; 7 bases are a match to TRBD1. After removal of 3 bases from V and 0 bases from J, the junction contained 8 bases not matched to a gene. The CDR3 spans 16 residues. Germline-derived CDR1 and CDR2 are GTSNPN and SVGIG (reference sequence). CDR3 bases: TGTGCCTGGAGCGTAGGGGGCTCTAACTCTGGAAACACCATATATTTT. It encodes CAWSVGGSNSGNTIYF.